The 28 T cell receptor beta chains below were found in one sample sequenced in a study of blood T cell repertoires in COVID-19. Data came from immunoSEQ multiplex PCR; TCRdb stores just in-frame clones and leaves some out. This sample has about 150,000 clones, with roughly 82% found just once. The sequencing sample was made of peripheral blood. The receptors originated from a woman between 45 and 65 years old with acute or convalescent COVID-19.

The V gene is TRBV3-1 (or the pseudogene TRBV3-2), the J gene TRBJ2-3, with TRBD2 matching 11 bases. The trim removed 1 base at V and 3 bases at J, leaving 0 bases unmatched. Per the germline V gene, CDR1 is LGHDT and CDR2 is YNNKEL (reference sequence). CDR3 length: 15 residues. Here the CDR3 DNA reads TGTGCCAGCAGCCAAGGACTAGCGGGGACAGATACGCAGTATTTT. It is translated as CASSQGLAGTDTQYF.

The chain employs TRBV28 and TRBJ2-7; TRBD2 agrees at 12 bases. V gave up 5 bases and J gave up 2 bases; unmatched junction bases: 10. This CDR3 contains 17 residues. Germline CDR1 and CDR2: MDHEN and SYDVKM. The CDR3 region has the DNA TGTGCCAGCAGTCTTTCTAGCGGGAGGGCCTTCGCCTACGAGCAGTACTTC. Amino acids: CASSLSSGRAFAYEQYF.

The chain employs TRBV11-3 and TRBJ2-1; 7 positions match TRBD2. The CDR3 covers 14 residues. V dropped 5 bases and J dropped 2; count of bases not matched to a gene: 3. The germline V gene encodes CDR1 SGHNT and CDR2 YENEEA. In DNA form, the CDR3 reads TGTGCCAGCAGCGCTAGCGGTGCCTACAATGAGCAGTTCTTC. This gives the protein CASSASGAYNEQFF.

The rearrangement joins TRBV2 to TRBJ2-3; 11 bases fit TRBD2. Germline values: CDR1 SNHLY, CDR2 FYNNEI. J was trimmed by 10 bases and V by 3 bases; bases with no gene match: 3. The CDR3 spans 13 residues. The CDR3, as DNA: TGTGCCAGCAGTGAGACTAGCGGGGTGGCGCAGTATTTT. Translated: CASSETSGVAQYF.

The chain carries TRBV29-1 and TRBJ2-7; TRBD2 agrees at 8 bases. Germline V gene data show CDR1 as SQVTM and CDR2 as ANQGSEA. With V trimmed by 4 bases and J by 4 bases, 6 bases remained unmatched. This CDR3 is built from 13 residues. As DNA, the CDR3 is TGCAGCGTTGCCAAAGCGGGAGATTACGAGCAGTACTTC. It is translated as CSVAKAGDYEQYF.

J is TRBJ1-1 and V is TRBV6-6, with 7 nucleotides matching TRBD1. The CDR3 has 15 amino acids. Germline CDR1 reads MNHNY; CDR2 reads SVGAGI (reference sequence). V trimming: 9 bases; J trimming: 6 bases; junction bases outside the gene matches: 16. The CDR3 bases are TGTGCCAGTGATACAGGGGCCCTTATCATCCCTGAAGCTTTCTTT. Translation gives CASDTGALIIPEAFF.

This sequence joins TRBV15 and TRBJ1-3; TRBD1 might be the D (5 bases). The CDR3 consists of 17 residues. The V and J ends lost 0 bases and 4 bases respectively, with 16 bases between them. Germline V gives CDR1 LNHNV, CDR2 YYDKDF (reference sequence). In DNA form, the CDR3 reads TGTGCCACCAGCAGAGAGGACACAGCGATCCTAGGAAACACCATATATTTT. It yields the protein CATSREDTAILGNTIYF.

The chain employs TRBV4-1 and TRBJ1-3; perhaps TRBD1 as D (6 bases). Germline CDR1 MGHRA, CDR2 YSYEKL. Deletions cut 4 bases from V and 0 bases from J, with 22 bases between. The CDR3 length is 19 residues. The CDR3 protein is CASSRGPAGASLSGNTIYF. In nucleotides, the CDR3 is TGCGCCAGCAGCCGGGGCCCGGCGGGGGCTTCTCTCTCTGGAAACACCATATATTTT.

The chain recombines TRBV5-1 with TRBJ2-1, with D unresolved. V lost 0 bases to trimming and J lost 7 bases, with 11 bases between them. The germline CDR1 and CDR2 sequences are SGHRS and YFSETQ. CDR3 size: 14 residues. CDR3 in amino acids: CASSLGTTVNEQFF. CDR3 nucleotides: TGCGCCAGCAGCTTGGGTACCACAGTGAATGAGCAGTTCTTC.

This clone appeared once. The genes are TRBV5-8 and TRBJ1-5; D might be TRBD1 (5 bases). Germline CDR1 and CDR2: SGHTS and YDEGEE. V lost 4 bases, J lost 4 bases, and 12 bases lay in between. CDR3 length: 14 amino acids. The CDR3, as DNA: TGTGCCAGCAGCGGGGGACTCCTTAATCAGCCCCAGCATTTT. Amino acid sequence: CASSGGLLNQPQHF.

The chain links TRBV2 to TRBJ1-2; the D gene is possibly TRBD1 (5 bases). This CDR3 is built from 12 residues. Trimming cost V 3 bases and J 4 bases, with 6 bases left between them. Germline CDR1 and CDR2: SNHLY and FYNNEI. CDR3 residues: CASSDDSYGYTF. The CDR3 DNA reads as TGTGCCAGCAGTGATGACAGCTATGGCTACACCTTC.

V usage is TRBV18 and J usage is TRBJ2-7, with D possibly matching TRBD1 (6 bases). The length of the CDR3 is 15 residues. Trimming took 3 bases from V and 6 from J, leaving 18 bases between them. Germline V gene lookup returns CDR1 KGHSH and CDR2 LQKENI. In DNA form, the CDR3 reads TGTGCCAGCTCACCCAACAGGGTTGTGATGGGCGAGCAGTACTTC. Protein sequence: CASSPNRVVMGEQYF. Complete variable domain (other parts from reference TRBV18 and TRBJ2-7): NAGVMQNPRHLVRRRGQEARLRCSPMKGHSHVYWYRQLPEEGLKFMVYLQKENIIDESGMPKERFSAEFPKEGPSILRIQQVVRGDSAAYFCASSPNRVVMGEQYFGPGTRLTVT.

This chain connects TRBV11-2 to TRBJ1-1; D not certain. The germline V and J ends were trimmed by 6 bases and 4 bases, with 12 bases remaining between them. Germline lookup yields CDR1 SGHAT and CDR2 FQNNGV. This CDR3 contains 13 residues. The DNA of the CDR3 is TGTGCCAGCAGTTCACAGTACAGCACTGAAGCTTTCTTT. It yields the protein CASSSQYSTEAFF.

This chain links TRBV6-5 with TRBJ2-2; 10 nucleotides line up with TRBD1. Germline-derived CDR1 and CDR2 are MNHEY and SVGAGI. After removal of 6 bases from V and 4 bases from J, the junction contained 2 bases not matched to a gene. The CDR3 consists of 14 residues. Written as DNA, the CDR3 is TGTGCCAGCAGGGGACAGGGGAGCACCGGGGAGCTGTTTTTT. Amino acids: CASRGQGSTGELFF.

The V call is TRBV11-2, the J call TRBJ2-1, with unresolved D. The germline gives CDR1 SGHAT, CDR2 FQNNGV. Trimming took 1 base from V and 6 from J, leaving 10 bases between them. There are 14 residues in the CDR3. The CDR3 sequence: CASSLGSLSNEQFF. CDR3 nucleotide sequence: TGTGCCAGCAGCTTAGGGTCCCTATCCAATGAGCAGTTCTTC. The whole variable domain, filled in from reference TRBV11-2 and TRBJ2-1, reads EAGVAQSPRYKIIEKRQSVAFWCNPISGHATLYWYQQILGQGPKLLIQFQNNGVVDDSQLPKDRFSAERLKGVDSTLKIQPAKLEDSAVYLCASSLGSLSNEQFFGPGTRLTVL.

The rearrangement links TRBV30 to TRBJ2-3; 8 bases are a match to TRBD2. The CDR3 length is 14 residues. Germline V gene sequence: CDR1 GTSNPN, CDR2 SVGIG (reference sequence). V was clipped by 4 bases and J by 5 bases; unmatched bases: 8. DNA for the CDR3: TGTGCCTGGAATCCCGGACTAGCAATAGATACGCAGTATTTT. This codes for CAWNPGLAIDTQYF.

The rearrangement links TRBV5-5 to TRBJ2-2; 10 bases map to TRBD2. Trimming at V came to 2 bases and at J to 1 base, leaving 2 bases not matched to a gene. Germline values: CDR1 SGHKS, CDR2 YYEKEE (reference sequence). CDR3 length: 16 amino acids. The CDR3 bases are TGTGCCAGCAGCTTATCTAGCGGGAGGAACACCGGGGAGCTGTTTTTT. Translating gives CASSLSSGRNTGELFF.

This rearrangement joins TRBV5-5 to TRBJ1-1; 12 bases align to TRBD1. This CDR3 spans 15 amino acids. Germline V gene lookup returns CDR1 SGHKS and CDR2 YYEKEE (reference sequence). Trimming cost V 3 bases and J 5 bases; bases outside gene matches: 5. CDR3 protein: CASSWDRGRGTEAFF. The DNA for the CDR3 is TGTGCCAGCAGCTGGGACAGGGGGCGAGGGACTGAAGCTTTCTTT.

This chain links TRBV2 with TRBJ2-1, with 8 bases lining up with TRBD2. Per germline, CDR1 SNHLY and CDR2 FYNNEI. The V segment lost 5 bases and the J segment 9 bases; nucleotides outside the gene matches: 6. The CDR3 has 13 residues. CDR3 DNA sequence: TGTGCCAGCAGTTTCTCGCGGGGGGCTGAGCAGTTCTTC. Amino acids: CASSFSRGAEQFF.

This CDR3 is CASRLTGTASYEQYF. The CDR3, as DNA: TGTGCCAGCAGATTAACCGGGACAGCCTCCTACGAGCAGTACTTC. The chain employs TRBV11-2 and TRBJ2-7, with 7 bases lining up with TRBD1. Germline V CDR1 and CDR2: SGHAT, FQNNGV. With V trimmed by 6 bases and J by 0 bases, 8 bases remained unmatched. This CDR3 spans 15 amino acids.

The V gene is TRBV7-2, the J gene TRBJ1-3, with TRBD1 matching over 10 bases. CDR1 is SGHTA and CDR2 is FQGNSA in the germline V gene. V gave up 5 bases and J gave up 0 bases; unmatched junction bases: 7. The CDR3 covers 17 residues. CDR3 protein: CASSSRQGALSGNTIYF. The CDR3 DNA sequence: TGTGCCAGCAGCAGCCGACAGGGGGCCCTCTCTGGAAACACCATATATTTT. The full variable domain, completed using reference TRBV7-2 and TRBJ1-3, is GAGVSQSPSNKVTEKGKDVELRCDPISGHTALYWYRQSLGQGLEFLIYFQGNSAPDKSGLPSDRFSAERTGGSVSTLTIQRTQQEDSAVYLCASSSRQGALSGNTIYFGEGSWLTVV.

This chain joins TRBV4-2 and TRBJ1-1; the D gene is possibly TRBD1 (5 bases). This CDR3 is built from 14 residues. V gave up 1 base and J gave up 9 bases, with 15 bases separating them. Germline CDR1 and CDR2: LGHNA and YNFKEQ. The CDR3: CASSQGGPASKAFF. The CDR3 coding sequence is TGTGCCAGCAGCCAAGGGGGCCCGGCCTCAAAAGCTTTCTTT.

The J gene is TRBJ2-5, the V gene TRBV10-3; tentatively, D is TRBD1 (6 bases). This CDR3 contains 16 residues. The V gene lost 3 bases and the J gene lost 2 bases, with 16 bases spanning the gap. In germline, CDR1 is ENHRY, CDR2 SYGVKD. CDR3 DNA sequence: TGTGCCATCAGTGACTTTCATCGGGACACACAAGAGACCCAGTACTTC. Translated, it gives CAISDFHRDTQETQYF.

The rearrangement joins TRBV4-2 to TRBJ1-2, with 8 bases aligning to TRBD1. J lost 7 bases, V lost 6 bases, and 10 bases had no gene match. This CDR3 region has 14 residues. Germline V gene data show CDR1 as LGHNA and CDR2 as YNFKEQ. The CDR3, as DNA: TGTGCCAGCAGTCCGGACAGGGAACAGGGTGGCTACACCTTC. Amino acids: CASSPDREQGGYTF.

The chain combines TRBV4-1 with TRBJ1-1; TRBD1 is a possible D gene (5 bases). V lost 0 bases, J lost 4 bases, and 6 bases lay in between. The V gene's germline CDR1 is MGHRA and CDR2 YSYEKL. CDR3 length: 13 amino acids. CDR3 sequence (DNA): TGCGCCAGCAGCCAAGACCAGGGCACTGAAGCTTTCTTT. Translation: CASSQDQGTEAFF.

This chain uses TRBV7-2 with TRBJ2-5, with 8 bases fitting TRBD1. This CDR3 is 15 amino acids long. Germline CDR1 reads SGHTA; CDR2 reads FQGNSA. V shed 4 bases and J 2 bases; nucleotides not matched to a gene: 6. The CDR3 coding sequence is TGTGCCAGCAGCTCAGGACAGGGATGGCAAGAGACCCAGTACTTC. Encoded protein: CASSSGQGWQETQYF.

CDR3 protein: CASRRGGSYEQYF. DNA of the CDR3: TGTGCCAGCAGAAGGGGAGGCTCCTACGAGCAGTACTTC. The chain joins TRBV12-3 or TRBV12-4 to TRBJ2-7, with a tentative D call TRBD2 (6 bases). Trimming left V 6 bases short and J 0 bases short, with 9 bases between. The length of the CDR3 is 13 residues.

The CDR3 reads CASSPASGGRANEQFF. Here the CDR3 DNA reads TGTGCCAGCTCCCCGGCCTCCGGGGGTAGGGCCAATGAGCAGTTCTTC. The V call is TRBV18, the J call TRBJ2-1; TRBD2 might be the D (6 bases). Trimming took off 6 bases at V and 6 bases at J, with 21 bases between the two ends. The CDR3 is made up of 16 amino acids. CDR1 and CDR2 (germline): KGHSH, LQKENI.